This TCR beta chain was sequenced in a study of T cell responses to AZD1222 COVID-19 vaccine. Findings of the study overall: Donors in the cohort were predominantly white British and more often female, and clonal diversity was possibly underestimated. Only six AZD1222 recipients tested seropositive at baseline.

The assay was immunoSEQ multiplex PCR, and TCRdb's table has in-frame clones only and misses some. The sample lists around 84,000 clones, roughly 87% occurring once. About this clone itself: Its antigen remains unknown.

The length of the CDR3 is 13 residues. V lost 7 bases and J lost 9, with 18 bases in between. The material sequenced was peripheral blood, taken on day 0 of AZD1222 vaccination. This clonotype was sampled from an adult in good health. V gene TRBV12-3 or TRBV12-4 combines with J gene TRBJ1-1; D gene ambiguous. The CDR3 DNA reads TGTGCCAGCACCACTGGGCCGTCCCCTAAAGCTTTCTTT. Translated, it gives CASTTGPSPKAFF.